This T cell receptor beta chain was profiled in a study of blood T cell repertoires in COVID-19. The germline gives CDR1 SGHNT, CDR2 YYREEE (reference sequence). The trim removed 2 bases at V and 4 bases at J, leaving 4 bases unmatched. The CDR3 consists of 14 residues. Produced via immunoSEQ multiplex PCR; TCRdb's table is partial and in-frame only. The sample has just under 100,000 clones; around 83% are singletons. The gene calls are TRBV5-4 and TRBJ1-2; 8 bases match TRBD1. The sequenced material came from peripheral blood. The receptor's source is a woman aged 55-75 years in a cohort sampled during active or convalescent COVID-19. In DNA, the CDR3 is TGTGCCAGCAGCTTTGGACAGGGAGGCTATGGCTACACCTTC. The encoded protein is CASSFGQGGYGYTF.